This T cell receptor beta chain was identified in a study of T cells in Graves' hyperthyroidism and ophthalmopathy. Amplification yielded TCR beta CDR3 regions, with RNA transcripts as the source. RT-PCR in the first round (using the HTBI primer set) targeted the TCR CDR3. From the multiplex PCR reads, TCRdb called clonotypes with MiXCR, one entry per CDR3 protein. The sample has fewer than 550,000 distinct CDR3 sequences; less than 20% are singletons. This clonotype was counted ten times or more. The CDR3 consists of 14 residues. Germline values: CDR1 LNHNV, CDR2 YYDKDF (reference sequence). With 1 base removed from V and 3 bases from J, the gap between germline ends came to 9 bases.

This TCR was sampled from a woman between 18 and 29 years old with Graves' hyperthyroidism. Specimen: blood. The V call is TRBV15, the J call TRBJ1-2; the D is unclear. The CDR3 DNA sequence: TGTGCCACCAGCAGAGCGGACTGGGACTATGGCTACACCTTC. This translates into CATSRADWDYGYTF.